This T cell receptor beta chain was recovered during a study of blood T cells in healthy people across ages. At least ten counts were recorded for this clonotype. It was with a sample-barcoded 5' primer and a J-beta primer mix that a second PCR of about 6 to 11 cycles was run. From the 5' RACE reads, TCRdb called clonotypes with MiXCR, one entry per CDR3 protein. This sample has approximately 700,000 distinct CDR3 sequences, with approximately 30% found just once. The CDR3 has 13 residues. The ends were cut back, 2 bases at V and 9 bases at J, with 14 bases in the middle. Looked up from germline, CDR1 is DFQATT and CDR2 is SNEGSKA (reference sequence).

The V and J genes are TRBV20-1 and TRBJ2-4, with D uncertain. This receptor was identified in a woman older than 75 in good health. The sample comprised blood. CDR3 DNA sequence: TGCAGTGCTAGACTCCCAGGACGCGGCATTCAGTACTTC. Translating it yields CSARLPGRGIQYF.